One sample yielded the 5 T cell receptor beta chains listed below, sequenced in a study of TIL therapy for anti-PD-1-resistant metastatic lung cancer. Time point given: pre-treatment sample, taken before nivolumab and TIL therapy. The libraries were made with immunoSEQ v3. TCRdb's copy holds only in-frame clones and misses some; the assay was immunoSEQ multiplex PCR. The sample has under 20,000 clones, approximately 79% seen once; the top ten hold 7.4%. Sequenced here: blood, sampled at baseline. The receptors stem from a person between 30 and 79 years old with non-small cell lung cancer.

The rearrangement uses TRBV15 and TRBJ2-5, with D perhaps being TRBD1 or TRBD2 (5 bases each). The CDR3 is 17 amino acids. CDR1 and CDR2 (germline): LNHNV, YYDKDF (reference sequence). V was trimmed by 3 bases and J by 2 bases, leaving 19 bases between them. The CDR3 here is CATSRVKPGRTQETQYF. CDR3 bases: TGTGCCACCAGCAGGGTCAAGCCGGGGCGAACTCAAGAGACCCAGTACTTC. Combining the CDR3 with reference TRBV15 and TRBJ2-5 gives the whole variable domain DAMVIQNPRYQVTQFGKPVTLSCSQTLNHNVMYWYQQKSSQAPKLLFHYYDKDFNNEADTPDNFQSRRPNTSFCFLDIRSPGLGDTAMYLCATSRVKPGRTQETQYFGPGTRLLVL.

This chain links TRBV19 with TRBJ2-7; weak D call: TRBD1 (6 bases). The CDR3 is 16 residues long. V lost 5 bases, J lost 4 bases, and 21 bases lay in between. In germline, CDR1 is LNHDA, CDR2 SQIVND (reference sequence). The CDR3 nucleotides read TGTGCCAGTAGTGGAATCGCACAGGGATCGCTATACGAGCAGTACTTC. It specifies CASSGIAQGSLYEQYF.

J is TRBJ2-5 and V is TRBV18, with D perhaps assigned TRBD1 or TRBD2 (6 bases each). Germline lookup yields CDR1 KGHSH and CDR2 LQKENI. The CDR3 loop spans 18 amino acids. V was cut by 2 bases and J by 0 bases, with 19 bases left in between. This chain's CDR3 is CASSPGSGGGLYQETQYF. As DNA, the CDR3 is TGTGCCAGCTCACCAGGGTCCGGGGGCGGATTGTACCAAGAGACCCAGTACTTC.

The V call is TRBV7-2, the J call TRBJ2-7; 10 bases line up with TRBD2. Germline V gives CDR1 SGHTA, CDR2 FQGNSA. The length of the CDR3 is 15 residues. V trimming: 4 bases; J trimming: 3 bases; junction bases outside the gene matches: 6. CDR3 coding DNA: TGTGCCAGCAGCTCAACTAGCGGGGAGCTCTACGAGCAGTACTTC. Its protein is CASSSTSGELYEQYF.

CDR3 DNA sequence: TGTGCCAGCAGCCTAAGACCCGGGACTAGCGGGAGGGCCACCTACAATGAGCAGTTCTTC. The encoded protein is CASSLRPGTSGRATYNEQFF. This chain links TRBV14 with TRBJ2-1; TRBD2 matches at 16 bases. The V segment lost 4 bases and the J segment 2 bases; nucleotides outside the gene matches: 11. CDR1 is SGHDN and CDR2 is FVKESK in the germline V gene. The CDR3 loop spans 20 amino acids.